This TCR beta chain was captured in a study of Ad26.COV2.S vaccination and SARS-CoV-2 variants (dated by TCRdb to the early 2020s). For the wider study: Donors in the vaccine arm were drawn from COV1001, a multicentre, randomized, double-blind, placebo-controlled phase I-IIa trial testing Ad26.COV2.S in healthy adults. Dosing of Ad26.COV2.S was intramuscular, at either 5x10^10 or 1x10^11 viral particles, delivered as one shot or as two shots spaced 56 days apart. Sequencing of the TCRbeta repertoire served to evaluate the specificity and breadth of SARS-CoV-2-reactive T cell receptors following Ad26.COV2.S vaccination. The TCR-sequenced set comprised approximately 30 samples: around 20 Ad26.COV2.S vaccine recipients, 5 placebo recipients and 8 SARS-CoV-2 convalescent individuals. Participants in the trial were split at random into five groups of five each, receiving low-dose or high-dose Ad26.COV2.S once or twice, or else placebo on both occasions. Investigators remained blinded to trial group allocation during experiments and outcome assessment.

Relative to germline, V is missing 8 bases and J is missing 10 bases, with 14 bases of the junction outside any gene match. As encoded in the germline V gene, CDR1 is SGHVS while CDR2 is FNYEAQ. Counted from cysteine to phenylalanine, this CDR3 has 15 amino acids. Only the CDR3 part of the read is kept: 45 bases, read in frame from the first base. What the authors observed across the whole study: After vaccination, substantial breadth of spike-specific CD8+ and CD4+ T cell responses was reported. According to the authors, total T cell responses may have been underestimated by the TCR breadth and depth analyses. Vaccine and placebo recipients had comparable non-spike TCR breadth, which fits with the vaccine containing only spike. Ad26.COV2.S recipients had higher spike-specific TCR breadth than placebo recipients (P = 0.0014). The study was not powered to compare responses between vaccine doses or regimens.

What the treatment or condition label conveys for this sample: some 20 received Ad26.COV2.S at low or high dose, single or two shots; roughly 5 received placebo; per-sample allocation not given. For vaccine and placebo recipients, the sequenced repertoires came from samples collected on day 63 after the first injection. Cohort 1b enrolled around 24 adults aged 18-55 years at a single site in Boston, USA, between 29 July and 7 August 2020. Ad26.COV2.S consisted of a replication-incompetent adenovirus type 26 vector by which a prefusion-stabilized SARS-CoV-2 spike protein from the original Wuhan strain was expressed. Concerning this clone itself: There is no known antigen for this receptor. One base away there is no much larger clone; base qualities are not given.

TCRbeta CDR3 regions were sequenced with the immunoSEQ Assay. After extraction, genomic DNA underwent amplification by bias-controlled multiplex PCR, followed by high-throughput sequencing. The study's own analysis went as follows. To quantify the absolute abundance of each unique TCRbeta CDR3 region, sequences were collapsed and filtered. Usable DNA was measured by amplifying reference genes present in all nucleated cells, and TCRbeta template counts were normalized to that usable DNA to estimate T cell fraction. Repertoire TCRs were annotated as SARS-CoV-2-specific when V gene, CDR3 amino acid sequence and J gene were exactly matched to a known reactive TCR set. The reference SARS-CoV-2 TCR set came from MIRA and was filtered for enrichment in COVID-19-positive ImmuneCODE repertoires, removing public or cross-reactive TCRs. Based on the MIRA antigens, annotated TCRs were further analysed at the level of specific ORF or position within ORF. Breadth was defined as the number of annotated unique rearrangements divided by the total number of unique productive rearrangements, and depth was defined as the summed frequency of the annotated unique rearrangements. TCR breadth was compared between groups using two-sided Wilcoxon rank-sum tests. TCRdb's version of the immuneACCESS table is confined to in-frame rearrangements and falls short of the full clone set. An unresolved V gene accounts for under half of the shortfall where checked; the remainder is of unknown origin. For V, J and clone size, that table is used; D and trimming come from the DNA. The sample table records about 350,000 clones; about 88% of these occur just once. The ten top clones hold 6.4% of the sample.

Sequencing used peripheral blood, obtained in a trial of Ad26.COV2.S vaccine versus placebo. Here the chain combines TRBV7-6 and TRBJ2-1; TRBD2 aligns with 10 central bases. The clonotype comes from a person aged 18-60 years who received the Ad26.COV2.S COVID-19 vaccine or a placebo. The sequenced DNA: TGTGCCAGCGTACCTCCAGCGGGGGGGCTTACCGAGCAGTTCTTC. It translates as CASVPPAGGLTEQFF. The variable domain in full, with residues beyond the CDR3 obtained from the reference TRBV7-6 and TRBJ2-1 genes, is GAGVSQSPRYKVTKRGQDVALRCDPISGHVSLYWYRQALGQGPEFLTYFNYEAQQDKSGLPNDRFSAERPEGSISTLTIQRTEQRDSAMYRCASVPPAGGLTEQFFGPGTRLTVL.